The rows below give T cell receptor beta chains drawn from one sample of a study of early T cells in non-severe SARS-CoV-2 infection. TCRdb processed the 5' RACE reads anew with MiXCR; each CDR3 protein has one entry. Among fewer than 35,000 distinct CDR3 sequences listed, approximately 9.2% were seen once. Sample: whole blood. The receptors here all came from an adult who was a healthcare worker with PCR-confirmed SARS-CoV-2 infection or an uninfected control (not recorded which). The CDR3 runs from the conserved cysteine through the conserved F or W. Fields, in order: J gene, D gene, clone size, V gene, CDR3 protein, CDR3 DNA. The D gene is left open where the match is weak. Expanded clones get a size class; other rows say once, few or many, or leave the size out.

j_gene: TRBJ2-7; d_gene: TRBD2; abundance: many; v_gene: TRBV7-6; CDR3aa: CASLRAGGFSSYEQYF; CDR3nt: TGTGCCAGCTTACGCGCGGGGGGCTTCAGCTCCTACGAGCAGTACTTC
j_gene: TRBJ2-7; d_gene: TRBD1; abundance: many; v_gene: TRBV7-9; CDR3aa: CASRPRDRGPDEQYF; CDR3nt: TGTGCCAGCAGACCCCGGGACAGGGGCCCCGACGAGCAGTACTTC
j_gene: TRBJ1-1; d_gene: .; abundance: many; v_gene: TRBV7-2; CDR3aa: CASSPRENTEAFF; CDR3nt: TGTGCCAGCAGCCCAAGGGAGAACACTGAAGCTTTCTTT
j_gene: TRBJ1-5; d_gene: .; abundance: few; v_gene: TRBV11-1; CDR3aa: CASSFEKNQPQHF; CDR3nt: TGTGCCAGCAGCTTCGAGAAGAATCAGCCCCAGCATTTT
j_gene: TRBJ1-1; d_gene: TRBD1; abundance: many; v_gene: TRBV6-1; CDR3aa: CASSIWTGNTEAFF; CDR3nt: TGTGCCAGCAGTATCTGGACAGGGAACACTGAAGCTTTCTTT
j_gene: TRBJ2-5; d_gene: .; abundance: many; v_gene: TRBV20-1; CDR3aa: CSGEQEETQYF; CDR3nt: TGCAGTGGTGAGCAGGAGGAGACCCAGTACTTC
j_gene: TRBJ1-4; d_gene: TRBD1; abundance: many; v_gene: TRBV5-1; CDR3aa: CASSNGQGQEKLFF; CDR3nt: TGCGCCAGCAGCAACGGACAGGGGCAAGAAAAACTGTTTTTT
j_gene: TRBJ1-1; d_gene: .; abundance: .; v_gene: TRBV29-1; CDR3aa: CSVERALGAEAFF; CDR3nt: TGCAGCGTTGAACGAGCCTTGGGGGCTGAAGCTTTCTTT
j_gene: TRBJ2-6; d_gene: .; abundance: many; v_gene: TRBV12-5; CDR3aa: CASGFDLSGANVLTF; CDR3nt: TGTGCTAGTGGTTTCGATCTCTCTGGGGCCAACGTCCTGACTTTC
j_gene: TRBJ2-5; d_gene: .; abundance: few; v_gene: TRBV6-2/TRBV6-3; CDR3aa: CASSYGGRLQETQYF; CDR3nt: TGTGCCAGCAGTTACGGGGGGAGGCTCCAAGAGACCCAGTACTTC
j_gene: TRBJ2-1; d_gene: TRBD1; abundance: .; v_gene: TRBV12-3/TRBV12-4; CDR3aa: CASTPKRNRGQDNEQFF; CDR3nt: TGTGCCAGCACCCCAAAAAGAAACAGGGGGCAGGACAATGAGCAGTTCTTC
j_gene: TRBJ2-7; d_gene: .; abundance: many; v_gene: TRBV5-1; CDR3aa: CASSRSGILAYEQYF; CDR3nt: TGCGCCAGCAGCCGTTCCGGGATACTAGCCTACGAGCAGTACTTC
j_gene: TRBJ2-5; d_gene: .; abundance: many; v_gene: TRBV29-1; CDR3aa: CSVENRIQETQYF; CDR3nt: TGCAGCGTTGAAAACAGAATCCAAGAGACCCAGTACTTC
j_gene: TRBJ1-5; d_gene: .; abundance: .; v_gene: TRBV6-1; CDR3aa: CASTPRAHQPQHF; CDR3nt: TGTGCCAGCACCCCCCGGGCGCATCAGCCCCAGCATTTT
j_gene: TRBJ2-5; d_gene: .; abundance: many; v_gene: TRBV20-1; CDR3aa: CSAGVQETQYF; CDR3nt: TGCAGTGCAGGGGTTCAAGAGACCCAGTACTTC
j_gene: TRBJ2-7; d_gene: TRBD1; abundance: .; v_gene: TRBV14; CDR3aa: CASSQPWTGVAYEQYF; CDR3nt: TGTGCCAGCAGCCAACCTTGGACAGGGGTAGCCTACGAGCAGTACTTC
j_gene: TRBJ1-1; d_gene: .; abundance: few; v_gene: TRBV7-2; CDR3aa: CASSPAGRFGTEAFF; CDR3nt: TGTGCCAGCAGCCCGGCAGGCAGGTTCGGCACTGAAGCTTTCTTT
j_gene: TRBJ1-4; d_gene: TRBD1; abundance: many; v_gene: TRBV15; CDR3aa: CATSRINGGTGAVGAF; CDR3nt: TGTGCCACCAGCAGAATAAACGGTGGGACAGGGGCGGTCGGTGCATTT
j_gene: TRBJ1-1; d_gene: TRBD1; abundance: many; v_gene: TRBV14; CDR3aa: CASSPTGARMGTEAFF; CDR3nt: TGTGCCAGCAGCCCTACAGGGGCACGAATGGGCACTGAAGCTTTCTTT
j_gene: TRBJ2-7; d_gene: TRBD1; abundance: few; v_gene: TRBV18; CDR3aa: CASSLTGEGSYEQYF; CDR3nt: TGTGCCAGCTCTCTCACAGGGGAAGGCTCCTACGAGCAGTACTTC
j_gene: TRBJ2-1; d_gene: .; abundance: many; v_gene: TRBV20-1; CDR3aa: CSATKPVGGQDSNEQFF; CDR3nt: TGCAGTGCTACAAAACCCGTGGGGGGCCAAGATAGCAATGAGCAGTTCTTC
j_gene: TRBJ1-1; d_gene: .; abundance: many; v_gene: TRBV4-2; CDR3aa: CASSQLERGTTEAFF; CDR3nt: TGTGCCAGCAGCCAACTAGAACGGGGGACCACTGAAGCTTTCTTT
j_gene: TRBJ2-1; d_gene: TRBD1; abundance: medium-sized; v_gene: TRBV12-3/TRBV12-4; CDR3aa: CASSTRRTGWLEQFF; CDR3nt: TGTGCCAGCAGTACCCGGCGGACAGGGTGGCTTGAGCAGTTCTTC
j_gene: TRBJ2-1; d_gene: TRBD2; abundance: many; v_gene: TRBV28; CDR3aa: CASTEGLAGGSNEQFF; CDR3nt: TGTGCCAGCACCGAAGGACTAGCGGGGGGGAGCAATGAGCAGTTCTTC
j_gene: TRBJ1-1; d_gene: .; abundance: few; v_gene: TRBV5-4; CDR3aa: CAETLMGEAFF; CDR3nt: TGTGCCGAAACCCTGATGGGTGAAGCTTTCTTT
j_gene: TRBJ1-2; d_gene: TRBD1; abundance: few; v_gene: TRBV12-3/TRBV12-4; CDR3aa: CASSARGANGYTF; CDR3nt: TGTGCCAGCAGTGCCAGGGGGGCTAATGGCTACACCTTC
j_gene: TRBJ1-4; d_gene: .; abundance: medium-sized; v_gene: TRBV5-5; CDR3aa: CASSLAPGREKLFF; CDR3nt: TGTGCCAGCAGCTTGGCCCCGGGACGAGAAAAACTGTTTTTT
j_gene: TRBJ1-5; d_gene: TRBD1; abundance: many; v_gene: TRBV30; CDR3aa: CAWPEDRGGNQPQHF; CDR3nt: TGTGCCTGGCCCGAGGACAGGGGGGGCAATCAGCCCCAGCATTTT
j_gene: TRBJ1-2; d_gene: TRBD1; abundance: many; v_gene: TRBV7-2; CDR3aa: CASSLDRDYGYTF; CDR3nt: TGTGCCAGCAGCTTGGACAGGGACTATGGCTACACCTTC
j_gene: TRBJ2-3; d_gene: TRBD2; abundance: many; v_gene: TRBV9; CDR3aa: CASSVGGLAGNTDTQYF; CDR3nt: TGTGCCAGCAGCGTGGGGGGACTAGCGGGGAACACAGATACGCAGTATTTT
j_gene: TRBJ2-3; d_gene: TRBD2; abundance: few; v_gene: TRBV7-2; CDR3aa: CASSLDTSGGLRNTQYF; CDR3nt: TGTGCCAGCAGCTTAGATACTAGCGGAGGGCTTCGGAATACGCAGTATTTT
j_gene: TRBJ1-2; d_gene: .; abundance: many; v_gene: TRBV18; CDR3aa: CASSRMGDTLPYGYTF; CDR3nt: TGTGCCAGCTCACGGATGGGGGATACTCTCCCCTATGGCTACACCTTC
j_gene: TRBJ1-2; d_gene: .; abundance: many; v_gene: TRBV27; CDR3aa: CASSIEGTPNYGYTF; CDR3nt: TGTGCCAGCAGTATCGAGGGGACACCTAACTATGGCTACACCTTC
j_gene: TRBJ2-2; d_gene: TRBD1; abundance: many; v_gene: TRBV5-1; CDR3aa: CASSQGTGRSGELFF; CDR3nt: TGCGCCAGCAGCCAAGGGACAGGGAGGTCCGGGGAGCTGTTTTTT
j_gene: TRBJ2-3; d_gene: .; abundance: .; v_gene: TRBV20-1; CDR3aa: CSAPWAPIDSGTQYF; CDR3nt: TGCAGTGCCCCGTGGGCACCCATCGATTCTGGTACGCAGTATTTT
j_gene: TRBJ2-1; d_gene: .; abundance: .; v_gene: TRBV19; CDR3aa: CASSILVTSSYNEQFF; CDR3nt: TGTGCCAGTAGTATATTGGTGACAAGCTCCTACAATGAGCAGTTCTTC
j_gene: TRBJ1-2; d_gene: .; abundance: many; v_gene: TRBV5-1; CDR3aa: CASSRDRNPYGYTF; CDR3nt: TGCGCCAGCAGCCGCGACCGGAATCCGTATGGCTACACCTTC
j_gene: TRBJ2-3; d_gene: TRBD1; abundance: many; v_gene: TRBV7-6; CDR3aa: CASSIAGLRSGQGASDTQYF; CDR3nt: TGTGCCAGCTCGATAGCGGGGTTAAGGTCGGGACAGGGGGCATCAGATACGCAGTATTTT
j_gene: TRBJ1-2; d_gene: .; abundance: many; v_gene: TRBV5-4; CDR3aa: CASSLGMQYGYTF; CDR3nt: TGTGCCAGCAGCTTGGGAATGCAGTATGGCTACACCTTC
j_gene: TRBJ2-3; d_gene: TRBD2; abundance: many; v_gene: TRBV11-2; CDR3aa: CASSLDPSGGDTQYF; CDR3nt: TGTGCCAGCAGCTTAGATCCTAGCGGGGGAGATACGCAGTATTTT
j_gene: TRBJ1-1; d_gene: TRBD1; abundance: many; v_gene: TRBV28; CDR3aa: CASSLYQGTGRAEAFF; CDR3nt: TGTGCCAGCAGTTTATATCAGGGGACAGGGCGGGCTGAAGCTTTCTTT
j_gene: TRBJ1-1; d_gene: .; abundance: many; v_gene: TRBV4-3; CDR3aa: CASSQVRTVPTEAFF; CDR3nt: TGCGCCAGCAGCCAAGTTAGAACAGTTCCAACTGAAGCTTTCTTT
j_gene: TRBJ1-5; d_gene: TRBD1; abundance: many; v_gene: TRBV28; CDR3aa: CASSTTQGFGQPQHF; CDR3nt: TGTGCCAGCAGCACTACACAGGGGTTCGGTCAGCCCCAGCATTTT
j_gene: TRBJ1-2; d_gene: .; abundance: many; v_gene: TRBV5-5; CDR3aa: CASSLFSGSGGYTF; CDR3nt: TGTGCCAGCAGCTTGTTTTCCGGGTCGGGTGGCTACACCTTC
j_gene: TRBJ2-5; d_gene: .; abundance: many; v_gene: TRBV6-5; CDR3aa: CASSYSWRVQETQYF; CDR3nt: TGTGCCAGCAGTTACTCGTGGAGGGTCCAAGAGACCCAGTACTTC
j_gene: TRBJ2-3; d_gene: TRBD2; abundance: many; v_gene: TRBV30; CDR3aa: CAWQLAGGTQYF; CDR3nt: TGTGCCTGGCAGTTAGCGGGGGGGACGCAGTATTTT
j_gene: TRBJ1-2; d_gene: .; abundance: many; v_gene: TRBV19; CDR3aa: CASSIDLSVNYGYTF; CDR3nt: TGTGCCAGTAGTATAGATCTATCCGTTAACTATGGCTACACCTTC
j_gene: TRBJ1-2; d_gene: .; abundance: .; v_gene: TRBV15; CDR3aa: CATSRDPIEYYGYTF; CDR3nt: TGTGCCACCAGCAGAGATCCGATAGAGTACTATGGCTACACCTTC
j_gene: TRBJ2-3; d_gene: .; abundance: many; v_gene: TRBV7-3; CDR3aa: CASSFSTDTQYF; CDR3nt: TGTGCCAGCAGTTTTAGCACAGATACGCAGTATTTT
j_gene: TRBJ2-5; d_gene: .; abundance: .; v_gene: TRBV13; CDR3aa: CASSLVLMETQYF; CDR3nt: TGTGCCAGCAGCTTAGTACTAATGGAGACCCAGTACTTC
j_gene: TRBJ2-2; d_gene: TRBD2; abundance: many; v_gene: TRBV19; CDR3aa: CASSPSGVAGELFF; CDR3nt: TGTGCCAGTAGTCCTAGCGGGGTAGCCGGGGAGCTGTTTTTT